This T cell receptor beta chain was captured by sequencing in a study of neurological immune-mediated disorders. The V end was cut by 3 bases, the J end by 2 bases, with 11 bases between. Germline CDR1 SGHRS, CDR2 YFSETQ. The CDR3 covers 14 residues. Synthesis of cDNA was carried out by template-switch 5'RACE. The reaction used 10-nucleotide random UMIs. From the 5' RACE reads, TCRdb called clonotypes with MiXCR, one entry per CDR3 protein. The sample lists roughly 41,000 distinct CDR3 sequences; around 2% were seen once. Study results and limitations: Phylogenetic grouping assigned the repertoires of 18 of 34 multiple sclerosis patients to a single cluster of related CDR3 sequences. This cluster may be a repertoire-level signature. The level of TCR clonal expansion was highest in patients with HTLV-1-associated myelopathy and lowest in multiple sclerosis, where it fell below the level seen in healthy controls.

This clonotype has more than one count but fewer than ten. The antigen remains unidentified. The clonotype originates from a woman aged 40 to 49 with multiple sclerosis. Sample: PBMCs. V and J are TRBV5-1 and TRBJ1-1, with D possibly TRBD1 on 6 matching bases. CDR3 sequence reads: CASSSRGINTEAFF. The CDR3 region has the DNA TGCGCCAGCAGCTCCAGGGGAATTAACACTGAAGCTTTCTTT.